The T cell receptor (beta chain) described here comes from a study of beta chain features in type 1 diabetes. Study outcomes and limitations: Across all four CD4+ subsets, people with type 1 diabetes showed modestly shorter TCRB CDR3s. These data did not resolve whether HLA type affects TCRB rearrangement. A PCR bias possibly favoring shorter templates would apply equally to patients and controls.

Expressed TCRB transcripts were sequenced after all isolated RNA was converted to cDNA. Profiled with immunoSEQ multiplex PCR; TCRdb holds only in-frame clones, not every one. The table shows 900,000 or so clones, with about 17% occurring only once. This clone was detected only a few times. What it recognizes is unknown. A heparinised blood draw that averaged roughly 110 mL was obtained once from each donor. This TCR came from a woman aged 18-29 years in good health. The material sequenced was naive CD4+ T cells from blood.

CDR3 DNA: TGTGCCAGCAGCTTGGTGACAGGGACCAGTTACGAGCAGTACTTC. This gives the protein CASSLVTGTSYEQYF. This chain links TRBV5-5 with TRBJ2-7; 7 nucleotides agree with TRBD1. The junction had 7 bases not matched to a gene; V was cut back by 0 bases and J by 4 bases. The CDR3 runs 15 residues. The germline gives CDR1 SGHKS, CDR2 YYEKEE (reference sequence).